This TCR beta chain originates from a study of shared clonotypes between healthy human individuals. For the study at large: Donors had three CD4 naive, three CD4 memory, two CD8 naive and one CD8 memory plate apiece.

Naive CD8 cells comprised CD45RO-negative, CCR7-positively selected cells, excluding terminally differentiated effector memory CD45RA+ cells. Study observations and caveats: Sharing of clonotypes among donors was expected to vary with sequencing depth.

Germline V gene lookup returns CDR1 SGHKS and CDR2 YYEKEE (reference sequence). Trimming shortened V by 0 bases and J by 1 base, and 11 bases separated the two germline ends. This CDR3 has 15 amino acids. A remark on this clone: Its antigen is as yet unknown.

The repertoire was sequenced with immunoSEQ multiplex PCR; TCRdb's copy has only in-frame clones and lacks some. The sample has about 2,200,000 clones; 85% to 95% are singletons. J is TRBJ2-7 and V is TRBV5-5, with D perhaps matching TRBD1 or TRBD2 (6 bases each). The clonotype comes from a man younger than 30 in good health. Some clones in this sample may be carry-over from other donors' samples. Sequencing was performed on naive CD8+ T cells from PBMCs. The CDR3 sequence is CASSLDGGTSYEQYF. The DNA for the CDR3 is TGTGCCAGCAGCTTGGATGGGGGGACATCCTACGAGCAGTACTTC.